The rows below give T cell receptor beta chains drawn from one sample of a study of blood T cells in healthy people across ages. TCRdb recomputed calls from the 5' RACE reads with MiXCR, one row per CDR3 protein. The sample lists some 790,000 distinct CDR3 sequences; around 28% were seen once. Sequencing was carried out using blood. Every receptor here comes from a woman of 80 years or more in good health. Each CDR3 is given with its conserved first and last residue. A D gene is named only where the DNA matches it firmly. Clone sizes are given selectively: once, few, many, or a class where the clone is expanded.

TRBD1 | 13 | TRBJ1-1 | few | TRBV5-1 | TGCGCCAGCATGGTGGACAGGGGCACTGAAGCTTTCTTT | CASMVDRGTEAFF
- | 16 | TRBJ1-6 | - | TRBV28 | TGTACCAGCAGTTTAAGTGAGGCTTTTGGGAATTCACCCCTCCACTTT | CTSSLSEAFGNSPLHF
- | 13 | TRBJ1-2 | many | TRBV2 | TGTGCCAGCAGTGTTGGTTTTGGCTATGGCTACACCTTC | CASSVGFGYGYTF
TRBD2 | 14 | TRBJ2-7 | many | TRBV7-9 | TGTGCCAGCAGCATGGGACTAGCGGGCGAGGAGCAGTACTTC | CASSMGLAGEEQYF
TRBD1 | 13 | TRBJ1-1 | - | TRBV25-1 | TGTGCCAGCTCTCGGACAGGGATCACTGAAGCTTTCTTT | CASSRTGITEAFF
- | 13 | TRBJ1-5 | - | TRBV6-2/TRBV6-3 | TGTGCCAGCAGTTATTCACATCGTCAGCCCCAGCATTTT | CASSYSHRQPQHF
- | 12 | TRBJ2-1 | - | TRBV11-2 | TGTGCCAGCAGCGTACGGGAGACTGAGCAGTTCTTC | CASSVRETEQFF
- | 13 | TRBJ1-2 | many | TRBV7-2 | TGTGCCAGCAGCTTCCAGGGGACAATCGGCTACACCTTC | CASSFQGTIGYTF
TRBD2 | 13 | TRBJ2-5 | many | TRBV4-2 | TGTGCCAGCAGCTTGTCTAGCGGGAATGAGCAGTACTTC | CASSLSSGNEQYF
- | 14 | TRBJ2-5 | many | TRBV24-1 | TGTGCCACCAGTGACTCTCGACAGAAAGAGACCCAGTACTTC | CATSDSRQKETQYF
- | 15 | TRBJ1-1 | - | TRBV24-1 | TGTGCCACCAGTGCGGGGGGGAAAGGGGGCACTGAAGCTTTCTTT | CATSAGGKGGTEAFF
- | 15 | TRBJ2-3 | many | TRBV7-2 | TGTGCCAGCAGCCCATCCTATGGGCACACAGATACGCAGTATTTT | CASSPSYGHTDTQYF
TRBD1 | 15 | TRBJ2-7 | - | TRBV7-9 | TGTGCCAGCAGCTATTCCCGGGACAGGGGATCTGAGCAGTACTTC | CASSYSRDRGSEQYF
- | 18 | TRBJ2-6 | - | TRBV20-1 | TGCAGTGCCTCGCTCAGGGGTTTTATTTTAGCTGGGGCCAACGTCCTGACTTTC | CSASLRGFILAGANVLTF
TRBD1 | 14 | TRBJ1-2 | many | TRBV5-1 | TGCGCCAGCAGCTTGACAGGGGAGCCATATGGCTACACCTTC | CASSLTGEPYGYTF
- | 12 | TRBJ1-5 | - | TRBV20-1 | TGCAGTGCTAAGGCAGGGTTGCAGCCCCAGCATTTT | CSAKAGLQPQHF
TRBD1 | 15 | TRBJ1-5 | many | TRBV7-2 | TGTGCCAGCAGCCCCATGGGACAGCTCAATCAGCCCCAGCATTTT | CASSPMGQLNQPQHF
- | 15 | TRBJ2-2 | - | TRBV18 | TGTGCCAGCTCACCATTGAAAGGGATTGGCGGGGAGCTGTTTTTT | CASSPLKGIGGELFF
TRBD1 | 16 | TRBJ1-2 | many | TRBV15 | TGTGCCACCAGCAGTGGGACAGGTTTGAGAGTTCATGGCTACACCTTC | CATSSGTGLRVHGYTF
- | 13 | TRBJ1-2 | many | TRBV7-9 | TGTGCCAGCAGCTTAGAAGTCAGACGAGGCTACACCTTC | CASSLEVRRGYTF